Sequencing of this T cell receptor beta chain was carried out in a study of T cell repertoires in ileal Crohn's disease. Notes on the study in general: Mucosal expansions were suggested to be mainly CD8 T cells.

The table lists this clone with a count of one. What it binds is not known. CDR3 length: 15 residues. Germline V gene data show CDR1 as SGHTA and CDR2 as FQGNSA. Trimming left V 5 bases short and J 0 bases short, with 13 bases between. The data were produced by immunoSEQ multiplex PCR, yet TCRdb's version contains in-frame clones alone and is incomplete. The table shows about 7,000 clones, with under 75% occurring only once. The chain recombines TRBV7-2 with TRBJ2-5, with D uncertain. The sample comprised ileal tissue. The receptor was derived from an adult with Crohn's disease. This CDR3 reads CASSKRSVNQETQYF. CDR3 sequence (DNA): TGTGCCAGCAGCAAGAGGTCGGTGAACCAAGAGACCCAGTACTTC.